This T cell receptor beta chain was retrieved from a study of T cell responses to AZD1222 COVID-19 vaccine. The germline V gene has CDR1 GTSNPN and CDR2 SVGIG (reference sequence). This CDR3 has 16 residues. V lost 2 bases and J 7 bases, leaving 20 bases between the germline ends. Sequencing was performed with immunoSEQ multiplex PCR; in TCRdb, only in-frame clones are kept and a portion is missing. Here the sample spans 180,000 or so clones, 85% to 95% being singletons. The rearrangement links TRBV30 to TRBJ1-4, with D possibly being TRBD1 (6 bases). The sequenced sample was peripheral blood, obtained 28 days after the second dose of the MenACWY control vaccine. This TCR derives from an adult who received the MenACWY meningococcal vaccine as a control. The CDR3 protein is CAWSPGALGVGEKLFF. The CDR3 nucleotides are TGTGCCTGGAGTCCAGGGGCCCTCGGTGTCGGTGAAAAACTGTTTTTT.